This record looks at one T cell receptor (beta chain) sequence and its context. The record originates from a study of blood T cell repertoires in COVID-19. Trimming took off 4 bases at V and 2 bases at J, with 18 bases between the two ends. Per the germline V gene, CDR1 is MRHNA and CDR2 is SNTAGT. The CDR3 contains 17 residues. Clones were read by immunoSEQ multiplex PCR, and TCRdb kept only the in-frame ones, dropping some. Among almost 250,000 clones listed, roughly nine tenths were seen once. V is TRBV6-4 and J is TRBJ1-5; D is possibly TRBD1 (6 bases). The TCR comes from a woman in her sixties or seventies who had recovered from COVID-19. Sample: peripheral blood. CDR3 sequence (DNA): TGTGCCAGCAGTGCCCGCACAGGGTATAGTGGCAATCAGCCCCAGCATTTT. It encodes CASSARTGYSGNQPQHF.